The following is a TCR beta chain sequence with its context. Antigen unknown. The CDR3 consists of 15 residues. Germline V gene sequence: CDR1 SQVTM, CDR2 ANQGSEA. Researchers prepared the TRB cDNA libraries using 5' RACE with UMI labels. TCRdb re-analyzed the 5' RACE reads; it lists each CDR3 protein once, without DNA. The specimen's table records about 140,000 distinct CDR3 sequences. This entry is derived from a study of CXCR3-negative and CXCR3-positive naive CD8 T cells. Notes on the study in general: Because surface CD5 did not distinguish the naive subsets, TCR strength was inferred from TRB CDR3 properties. TRBV-TRBJ usage was similar across naive CXCR3 subsets but distinct in memory cells. The level of CXCR3 expression partially decreased after cryopreservation; the majority of assays used fresh PBMCs. TRB CDR3s were more hydrophobic in CXCR3-positive than in CXCR3-negative naive cells.

Definition of naive CD8+ T cells rested on a CD45RO-CCR7+CD27+CD95- profile. The chain uses TRBV29-1 and TRBJ2-1. The sample comprised naive CXCR3+ CD8+ T cells from blood. The subset: CD45RO-CCR7+CD27+CD95- naive CD8+ T cells expressing CXCR3 (TNR3+). The sequence came from a human donor in good health. Some clones in this sample may be carry-over from other donors' samples. CDR3 region: CSVESGRSSYNEQFF.